This TCR beta chain originates from a study of human T cells and chemical hapten exposure. General observations from the study: Alopecia affected the donors, so their immune response may differ from healthy people's.

V was cut by 0 bases and J by 2 bases, with 11 bases left in between. The germline gives CDR1 LGHDT, CDR2 YNNKEL (reference sequence). CDR3 size: 17 residues. This clonotype was detected many times. The antigen is not known. Time point denoted: pre-sensitization, week 0. Documented treatment: therapeutic diphenylcyclopropenone sensitization with weekly scalp DPC. TCRdb reanalysed the RACE reads using MiXCR and keeps one entry per CDR3 protein. The sample gives about 59,000 distinct CDR3 sequences, approximately 10% of which show up once; around 3.9% is in the top ten. The V gene is TRBV3-1, the J gene TRBJ2-6; possibly TRBD2 for D (6 bases). The receptor was derived from a woman aged 40-49 years with alopecia areata. Some clones in this sample may be carry-over from other donors' samples. The sequenced sample was whole blood, obtained in connection with sensitization to the hapten diphenylcyclopropenone (DPC). The CDR3 coding sequence is TGTGCCAGCAGCCAAGATTGGGGGGACGCTGGGGCCAACGTCCTGACTTTC. Protein: CASSQDWGDAGANVLTF.